Shown below are 29 T cell receptor beta chains from a single sample sequenced in a study of regulatory T cells in long-lasting Graves disease (dated by TCRdb to about 2021). Libraries came from multiplex PCR. Instrument on record: Illumina HiSeq 4000. iRepertoire HTBI primers and Arm-PCR amplification of CDR3 regions were used to construct TCR beta libraries. The raw public reads went through TCRdb reprocessing: fastp at Q25, MiXCR clone calling, in-frame beta chains kept. Rows with one shared CDR3 protein collapse into an entry with the most common genes and DNA. Counted in this sample were 350,000 to 500,000 distinct CDR3 sequences; around 20% of them appeared once. Together, the top ten hold 14% of the sample. The sample's time point label, decoded: persistent/refractory GD, antithyroid drugs over 5 years with positive TRAb. For both TCR sequencing and RNA sequencing, RNA was extracted from PBMCs in TRIzol.

The starting material was peripheral blood mononuclear cells (PBMCs), obtained when the disease was refractory, from a patient treated with antithyroid drugs. These receptors all stem from a female donor with Graves disease.

This clonotype was observed a handful of times. The rearrangement links TRBV20-1 to TRBJ1-1; D is unclear. This CDR3 has 16 residues. The V gene lost 0 bases and the J gene lost 0 bases, with 14 bases spanning the gap. The germline V gene has CDR1 DFQATT and CDR2 SNEGSKA (reference sequence). The CDR3 sequence is CSARDRRVGLNTEAFF. CDR3 DNA sequence: TGCAGTGCTAGAGATCGGAGGGTTGGGTTGAACACTGAAGCTTTCTTT.

V and J are TRBV12-3 or TRBV12-4 and TRBJ2-3; D gene ambiguous. This CDR3 has 13 amino acids. Trimming removed 6 bases at V and 3 bases at J, with 10 bases between. The CDR3 region has the DNA TGTGCCAGCAGAACTATACAAACAGATACGCAGTATTTT. Encoded protein: CASRTIQTDTQYF.

This clonotype showed up just a few times. This rearrangement joins TRBV7-8 to TRBJ2-5; 7 bases map to TRBD1. J lost 5 bases, V lost 5 bases, and 14 bases had no gene match. The length of the CDR3 is 16 residues. Germline V gives CDR1 SGHVS, CDR2 FQNEAQ. DNA of the CDR3: TGTGCCAGCAGCCAAATGACAGGGAGTTCTGGGGAGACCCAGTACTTC. Encoded protein: CASSQMTGSSGETQYF. The complete variable domain, with remaining parts taken from reference TRBV7-8 and TRBJ2-5, reads GAGVSQSPRYKVAKRGQDVALRCDPISGHVSLFWYQQALGQGPEFLTYFQNEAQLDKSGLPSDRFFAERPEGSVSTLKIQRTQQEDSAVYLCASSQMTGSSGETQYFGPGTRLLVL.

This clonotype turned up a few times. The chain carries TRBV7-2 and TRBJ2-7, with D maybe TRBD2 (6 bases). CDR1 and CDR2 from the germline V gene are SGHTA and FQGNSA. V lost 5 bases and J lost 4, with 15 bases in between. This CDR3 has 14 amino acids. The CDR3 protein is CASSPGGRQYEQYF. The CDR3 coding sequence is TGTGCCAGCAGCCCCGGAGGGAGACAGTACGAGCAGTACTTC.

As to this clonotype: A much bigger clone sits one base away, suggesting this may be a read error. The conserved closing phenylalanine or tryptophan is absent in this CDR3, likely reflecting a read error. The V call is TRBV20-1, the J call TRBJ2-5; perhaps TRBD2 as D (5 bases). V lost 6 bases to trimming and J lost 4 bases, with 24 bases between them. The CDR3 contains 16 residues. In germline, CDR1 is DFQATT, CDR2 SNEGSKA (reference sequence). The CDR3 coding sequence is TGCAGTGCAACTACCGAGGGCACGGATGCTTCAGAGACCCAGTACTCC. This sequence encodes CSATTEGTDASETQYS.

There are a few counts of this clonotype. The chain links TRBV4-1 to TRBJ1-4; D possibly corresponds to TRBD1 (5 bases). V lost 1 base and J lost 4, with 7 bases in between. The CDR3 is made up of 14 amino acids. The germline V gene encodes CDR1 MGHRA and CDR2 YSYEKL. The CDR3 spells CASSQGQINEKLFF. CDR3 bases: TGCGCCAGCAGCCAAGGACAGATTAATGAAAAACTGTTTTTT.

The chain is built from TRBV19 and TRBJ2-2; 10 bases fit TRBD2. The CDR3 runs 17 residues. The J segment lost 6 bases and the V segment lost 4 bases, leaving 11 bases of the junction unmatched. From germline, CDR1 is LNHDA and CDR2 SQIVND (reference sequence). In DNA form, the CDR3 reads TGTGCCAGTAGTAGGGCCTTAGCTAGCGGGAGTGCCGGGGAGCTGTTTTTT. It codes for CASSRALASGSAGELFF.

At least ten counts were recorded for this clonotype. The chain couples TRBV6-1 to TRBJ2-5; tentative D call: TRBD2 (6 bases). Germline values: CDR1 MNHNS, CDR2 SASEGT. Trimming removed 7 bases at V and 2 bases at J, with 11 bases between. The CDR3 runs to 13 residues. The CDR3, as DNA: TGTGCCAGCAACCGGGACTTACAAGAGACCCAGTACTTC. Amino acid sequence: CASNRDLQETQYF.

This clonotype was observed a handful of times. The gene calls are TRBV12-5 and TRBJ1-1; TRBD1 agrees at 7 bases. Germline CDR1 and CDR2: LGHNT and FRNRAP. The CDR3 spans 15 residues. Trimming removed 5 bases from V and 0 bases from J; junction bases left unmatched: 6. CDR3 amino acids: CASGPPDRVNTEAFF. The CDR3 DNA sequence: TGTGCTAGTGGTCCCCCAGACAGGGTGAACACTGAAGCTTTCTTT. Full variable domain (rest looked up from reference TRBV12-5 and TRBJ1-1): DARVTQTPRHKVTEMGQEVTMRCQPILGHNTVFWYRQTMMQGLELLAYFRNRAPLDDSGMPKDRFSAEMPDATLATLKIQPSEPRDSAVYFCASGPPDRVNTEAFFGQGTRLTVV.

This clonotype was counted between two and nine times. The V and J genes are TRBV28 and TRBJ2-3; 10 bases agree with TRBD2. Germline CDR1 reads MDHEN; CDR2 reads SYDVKM. The CDR3 is made up of 17 amino acids. Trimming took 2 bases from V and 6 from J; bases not matched to a gene: 11. The CDR3 coding sequence is TGTGCCAGCAGTTTAAGGCTAGCGGGAGATGGCGGGGATACGCAGTATTTT. It encodes CASSLRLAGDGGDTQYF.

This chain connects TRBV15 to TRBJ2-7; no clear D. V lost 3 bases, J lost 3 bases, and 9 bases lay in between. The CDR3 contains 13 residues. Germline CDR1 is LNHNV and CDR2 is YYDKDF (reference sequence). The CDR3 is CATSRATRYEQYF. CDR3 sequence (DNA): TGTGCCACCAGCAGGGCGACCCGCTACGAGCAGTACTTC.

The chain combines TRBV3-1 with TRBJ2-7; 8 bases line up with TRBD2. The V segment lost 0 bases and the J segment 3 bases; nucleotides outside the gene matches: 1. CDR3 size: 14 residues. Germline-derived CDR1 and CDR2 are LGHDT and YNNKEL (reference sequence). The CDR3 spells CASSQETSVYEQYF. The CDR3 coding sequence is TGTGCCAGCAGCCAAGAGACTAGCGTCTACGAGCAGTACTTC.

The sample holds a few counts of this clonotype. The genes are TRBV3-1 and TRBJ1-1, with D maybe TRBD1 (6 bases). CDR3 length equals 14 residues. The V end lost 3 bases, the J end lost 1 base, and 9 bases lay between the germline ends. Germline V CDR1 and CDR2: LGHDT, YNNKEL (reference sequence). The CDR3 DNA follows: TGTGCCAGCAGCCAGTCGGGACAGAACACTGAAGCTTTCTTT. This codes for CASSQSGQNTEAFF. The full variable domain, its missing parts supplied by reference TRBV3-1 and TRBJ1-1, is DTAVSQTPKYLVTQMGNDKSIKCEQNLGHDTMYWYKQDSKKFLKIMFSYNNKELIINETVPNRFSPKSPDKAHLNLHINSLELGDSAVYFCASSQSGQNTEAFFGQGTRLTVV.

This clonotype showed up just a few times. The genes are TRBV7-6 and TRBJ2-2; 8 positions agree with TRBD1. Per the germline V gene, CDR1 is SGHVS and CDR2 is FNYEAQ. V lost 2 bases and J lost 5; bases outside the gene matches: 10. CDR3 size: 17 residues. CDR3 sequence: CASSLTSDRGWTGELFF. CDR3 DNA: TGTGCCAGCAGCTTAACCTCTGACAGGGGTTGGACCGGGGAGCTGTTTTTT.

This chain joins TRBV19 and TRBJ2-7; no reliable D call. The V and J ends lost 3 bases and 3 bases respectively, with 9 bases between them. The CDR3 is 13 amino acids. The germline gives CDR1 LNHDA, CDR2 SQIVND (reference sequence). As DNA, the CDR3 is TGTGCCAGTAGTATGCGTAGAAACTACGAGCAGTACTTC. This gives the protein CASSMRRNYEQYF.

The chain is built from TRBV18 and TRBJ2-5; the match to TRBD1 covers 10 bases. CDR1 is KGHSH and CDR2 is LQKENI in the germline V gene. The CDR3 runs 16 residues. V was pared by 5 bases and J by 4 bases, with 10 bases of the junction left unmatched. The CDR3 protein is CASSESGTGVLETQYF. The CDR3 DNA reads as TGTGCCAGCTCAGAGTCCGGGACAGGGGTTTTAGAGACCCAGTACTTC.

A remark on this clonotype: This may come from a read error, since a much larger clone is one base off. The V call is TRBV7-2, the J call TRBJ2-7; no reliable D call. Looked up from germline, CDR1 is SGHTA and CDR2 is FQGNSA. This CDR3 has 12 amino acids. In DNA, the CDR3 is TGTGCCAGCAGCTTAGAGGCGACCGAGCGGTACTTC. This sequence encodes CASSLEATERYF.

This clonotype was observed many times. The J gene is TRBJ2-7, the V gene TRBV2, with D uncertain. The CDR3 runs 12 residues. V lost 7 bases, J lost 0 bases, and 7 bases lay in between. Germline CDR1 reads SNHLY; CDR2 reads FYNNEI. The CDR3 DNA reads TGTGCCAGCATCACAAGCTCCTACGAGCAGTACTTC. The encoded protein is CASITSSYEQYF.

At least ten counts were recorded for this clonotype. The V call is TRBV5-1, the J call TRBJ1-1; D gene ambiguous. Germline V gives CDR1 SGHRS, CDR2 YFSETQ. The CDR3 spans 14 residues. Trimming pared 5 bases from V and 2 bases from J, leaving 13 bases between. The CDR3 DNA reads TGCGCCAGCAGAATTCGGCTCGGAAACACTGAAGCTTTCTTT. The encoded protein is CASRIRLGNTEAFF.

This clonotype came up many times. This rearrangement joins TRBV30 to TRBJ2-6, with a possible D match to TRBD2 (6 bases). V dropped 0 bases and J dropped 1 base, with 7 bases sitting between them. Germline V lookup: CDR1 GTSNPN, CDR2 SVGIG (reference sequence). CDR3 length equals 15 residues. The CDR3 here is CAWSVGRSGANVLTF. The DNA for the CDR3 is TGTGCCTGGAGTGTAGGGAGGTCTGGGGCCAACGTCCTGACTTTC.

The chain employs TRBV10-2 and TRBJ2-7; TRBD2 matches at 10 bases. V dropped 10 bases and J dropped 4; count of bases not matched to a gene: 4. The CDR3 has 12 residues. Germline lookup yields CDR1 WSHSY and CDR2 SAAADI. The CDR3 DNA is TGCGCCACCTCTAGCGGGAGTTACGAGCAGTACTTC. Amino acid sequence: CATSSGSYEQYF.

V is TRBV20-1 and J is TRBJ2-1, with 8 bases fitting TRBD2. The CDR3 runs 13 residues. The V gene's germline CDR1 is DFQATT and CDR2 SNEGSKA (reference sequence). For the CDR3, the DNA is TGCAGCGGGAGGGCCAGCTCCTACAATGAGCAGTTCTTC. Translation: CSGRASSYNEQFF.

The genes are TRBV27 and TRBJ2-2, with 11 positions matching TRBD2. Germline lookup yields CDR1 MNHEY and CDR2 SMNVEV (reference sequence). The CDR3 runs 15 residues. V dropped 5 bases and J dropped 7; count of bases not matched to a gene: 6. The CDR3 here is CASSILAGAIGELFF. The CDR3 region has the DNA TGTGCCAGCAGTATACTAGCGGGAGCTATCGGGGAGCTGTTTTTT.

Of note for this clonotype: Since a much larger clone is just one base distant, this may be a read error. The rearrangement joins TRBV30 to TRBJ1-5, with unresolved D. The CDR3 is 12 residues long. Germline V gives CDR1 GTSNPN, CDR2 SVGIG (reference sequence). The ends were cut back, 3 bases at V and 6 bases at J, with 9 bases in the middle. CDR3 nucleotides: TGTGCCTGGAGCGGTGTCTCTCAGCCCCAGCATTTT. This codes for CAWSGVSQPQHF.

This clonotype came up many times. CDR3 amino acids: CASSSRRGNANEKLFF. The CDR3 DNA reads as TGTGCCAGCAGCTCTAGAAGGGGGAACGCTAATGAAAAACTGTTTTTT. This sequence joins TRBV7-9 and TRBJ1-4, with a weak D call TRBD1 (6 bases). This CDR3 has 16 amino acids. Germline loops: CDR1 SEHNR, CDR2 FQNEAQ (reference sequence). V was cut by 4 bases and J by 3 bases, with 15 bases left in between.

J is TRBJ2-3 and V is TRBV11-2, with D possibly matching TRBD2 (5 bases). Trimming pared 0 bases from V and 3 bases from J, leaving 25 bases between. This CDR3 region has 20 residues. Germline CDR1 reads SGHAT; CDR2 reads FQNNGV. In DNA form, the CDR3 reads TGTGCCAGCAGCTTAGAATTCCCAGTGAGAGGAGGAGGTTTTACAGATACGCAGTATTTT. This sequence encodes CASSLEFPVRGGGFTDTQYF.

This clonotype has more than one count but fewer than ten. This chain uses TRBV19 with TRBJ2-7; 9 nucleotides agree with TRBD1. Germline lookup yields CDR1 LNHDA and CDR2 SQIVND (reference sequence). The CDR3 totals 13 residues. Trimming removed 8 bases from V and 3 bases from J; junction bases left unmatched: 5. The CDR3 DNA reads as TGTGCCAGTCCGGGACAGGGAGGCTACGAGCAGTACTTC. It codes for CASPGQGGYEQYF.

This clonotype was detected a few times. The chain links TRBV19 to TRBJ1-2, with 7 bases aligning to TRBD1. Germline-derived CDR1 and CDR2 are LNHDA and SQIVND (reference sequence). The V segment lost 6 bases and the J segment 4 bases; nucleotides outside the gene matches: 5. The CDR3 runs to 13 residues. The CDR3 sequence is CASREGAGYGYTF. In nucleotides, the CDR3 is TGTGCCAGTAGGGAGGGGGCTGGCTATGGCTACACCTTC.

Ten or more counts support this clonotype. The chain joins TRBV28 to TRBJ1-3; 7 nucleotides line up with TRBD1. Germline V CDR1 and CDR2: MDHEN, SYDVKM. The CDR3 length is 15 residues. The V segment lost 2 bases and the J segment 7 bases; nucleotides outside the gene matches: 8. In DNA form, the CDR3 reads TGTGCCAGCAGTTTAGGAGGAGGGGGCATGAACACCATATATTTT. Translated: CASSLGGGGMNTIYF.